The 24 T cell receptor beta chains below all came from one sample that was sequenced in a study of blood T cells in healthy people across ages. Through a sample-barcoded 5' primer and a J-beta primer mix, a second PCR was run for about 6 to 12 cycles. TCRdb redid the calling of the 5' RACE reads with MiXCR, one entry per CDR3 protein. The sample has about 1.4 million distinct CDR3 sequences, approximately 59% seen once. Sequenced sample: blood. The origin of the receptors is a man between 18 and 35 years old in good health.

The chain has TRBV12-3 or TRBV12-4 and TRBJ2-5, with 9 bases fitting TRBD1. After removal of 5 bases from V and 3 bases from J, the junction contained 7 bases not matched to a gene. The CDR3 runs to 15 residues. CDR3 DNA: TGTGCCAGCAGTCAAAACAGGGGGCCCGAAGAGACCCAGTACTTC. This gives the protein CASSQNRGPEETQYF.

This rearrangement joins TRBV27 to TRBJ2-1; D gene unclear. The CDR3 loop spans 13 amino acids. Germline CDR1 reads MNHEY; CDR2 reads SMNVEV (reference sequence). The ends were cut back, 2 bases at V and 7 bases at J, with 9 bases in the middle. CDR3 in DNA: TGTGCCAGCAGTTTAACCCCTCTTAATGAGCAGTTCTTC. This gives the protein CASSLTPLNEQFF.

The V call is TRBV9, the J call TRBJ2-1; D may be TRBD1 (6 bases). This CDR3 has 17 amino acids. V dropped 3 bases and J dropped 2 bases, with 18 bases sitting between them. The V gene's germline CDR1 is SGDLS and CDR2 YYNGEE. CDR3 region: CASSAKRTANPYNEQFF. CDR3 coding DNA: TGTGCCAGCAGCGCGAAAAGGACAGCCAACCCCTACAATGAGCAGTTCTTC.

V usage is TRBV5-8 and J usage is TRBJ1-2, with D uncertain. The CDR3 covers 14 residues. The V gene lost 5 bases and the J gene lost 4 bases, with 15 bases spanning the gap. Germline V gives CDR1 SGHTS, CDR2 YDEGEE. This CDR3 reads CASRQKESIYGYTF. Here the CDR3 DNA reads TGTGCCAGCAGGCAAAAGGAGTCCATCTATGGCTACACCTTC.

This chain links TRBV24-1 with TRBJ2-2, with 7 bases fitting TRBD1. With V trimmed by 2 bases and J by 7 bases, 9 bases remained unmatched. The CDR3 covers 16 residues. CDR1 KGHDR and CDR2 SFDVKD come from the germline V gene. CDR3 bases: TGTGCCACCAGTGATTCTTATGACAGGGAAAACGGGGAGCTGTTTTTT. Its protein is CATSDSYDRENGELFF.

This chain joins TRBV7-2 and TRBJ2-2; TRBD2 agrees at 11 bases. This CDR3 has 19 residues. Germline-derived CDR1 and CDR2 are SGHTA and FQGNSA. V was clipped by 3 bases and J by 5 bases; unmatched bases: 14. Written as DNA, the CDR3 is TGTGCCAGCAGCTTTCTAGCGGGGGGAGAACAGATGACGACCGGGGAGCTGTTTTTT. Translated, it gives CASSFLAGGEQMTTGELFF. The full variable domain, with the rest looked up from reference TRBV7-2 and TRBJ2-2, is GAGVSQSPSNKVTEKGKDVELRCDPISGHTALYWYRQSLGQGLEFLIYFQGNSAPDKSGLPSDRFSAERTGGSVSTLTIQRTQQEDSAVYLCASSFLAGGEQMTTGELFFGEGSRLTVL.

The gene calls are TRBV6-1 and TRBJ1-2; 8 bases are a match to TRBD1. With V trimmed by 6 bases and J by 8 bases, 8 bases remained unmatched. CDR1 and CDR2 (germline): MNHNS, SASEGT. This CDR3 has 13 residues. The CDR3 sequence: CASRNLGQGGYTF. The CDR3, as DNA: TGTGCCAGCAGGAACTTAGGACAGGGAGGCTACACCTTC.

The gene calls are TRBV12-3 or TRBV12-4 and TRBJ1-1; TRBD1 aligns across 9 bases. The CDR3 runs 15 residues. With V trimmed by 5 bases and J by 6 bases, 10 bases remained unmatched. The CDR3 loop reads CASSPLTGGVSEAFF. The CDR3 DNA follows: TGTGCCAGCAGTCCTTTGACAGGGGGTGTCTCTGAAGCTTTCTTT.

The V gene is TRBV6-6, the J gene TRBJ2-7; tentatively, D is TRBD1 or TRBD2 (5 bases each). The tail of the sequence fits TRBJ2-5 better, so the J call may be wrong. Looked up from germline, CDR1 is MNHNY and CDR2 is SVGAGI (reference sequence). CDR3 length: 14 amino acids. This CDR3 is CASSYRSGRETQYF. The CDR3 DNA reads TGTGCCAGCAGTTATCGGTCAGGGAGAGAGACCCAGTACTTC.

V usage is TRBV5-6 and J usage is TRBJ2-3, with 9 nucleotides matching TRBD1. V lost 2 bases, J lost 4 bases, and 5 bases stayed unmatched. CDR1 is SGHDT and CDR2 is YYEEEE in the germline V gene. The CDR3 covers 15 residues. The CDR3 DNA sequence: TGTGCCAGCAGCTTCGGGACAGGGAGGGCAGATACGCAGTATTTT. Its protein product is CASSFGTGRADTQYF.

The chain couples TRBV4-1 to TRBJ2-1, with 12 nucleotides matching TRBD2. The end of the DNA aligns better with TRBJ2-7, so the J call may be wrong. Germline V gives CDR1 MGHRA, CDR2 YSYEKL. The CDR3 totals 17 residues. CDR3 protein: CASSQRLAGAHYNEQYF. The CDR3 region has the DNA TGCGCCAGCAGCCAAAGACTAGCGGGGGCTCACTACAATGAGCAGTACTTC.

This rearrangement joins TRBV4-1 to TRBJ2-7, with 9 bases fitting TRBD1. Germline CDR1 and CDR2: MGHRA and YSYEKL. This CDR3 spans 15 amino acids. Trimming cost V 2 bases and J 5 bases; bases outside gene matches: 7. The CDR3 loop is CASSQPGQGGDEQYF. CDR3 sequence (DNA): TGCGCCAGCAGCCAACCGGGACAGGGCGGCGACGAGCAGTACTTC.

The chain carries TRBV5-1 and TRBJ1-2; D is ambiguous. V was cut by 0 bases and J by 5 bases, with 11 bases left in between. Germline CDR1 SGHRS, CDR2 YFSETQ. The length of the CDR3 is 14 residues. The CDR3 sequence: CASSLEGNDYGYTF. In nucleotides, the CDR3 is TGCGCCAGCAGCTTGGAAGGGAACGATTATGGCTACACCTTC.

J is TRBJ2-1 and V is TRBV4-1, with unresolved D. V lost 4 bases to trimming and J lost 2 bases, with 6 bases between them. The CDR3 covers 13 residues. The germline V gene has CDR1 MGHRA and CDR2 YSYEKL. CDR3 nucleotide sequence: TGCGCCAGCAGCCCAGTGACCTACAATGAGCAGTTCTTC. It specifies CASSPVTYNEQFF.

This rearrangement joins TRBV15 to TRBJ2-7, with a tentative D call TRBD1 (6 bases). V was shortened by 3 bases and J by 3 bases, with 18 bases between the two germline ends. The germline CDR1 and CDR2 sequences are LNHNV and YYDKDF (reference sequence). The CDR3 length is 16 residues. CDR3 DNA: TGTGCCACCAGCAGGGATATTGGGACACTCAACTACGAGCAGTACTTC. This translates into CATSRDIGTLNYEQYF.

This clonotype was recorded a few times. This sequence joins TRBV29-1 and TRBJ2-7; 8 bases agree with TRBD1. The V gene's germline CDR1 is SQVTM and CDR2 ANQGSEA. The CDR3 loop spans 12 amino acids. The ends lost 6 bases at V and 6 bases at J; junction bases unmatched: 7. CDR3 DNA sequence: TGCAGCGTGAGGACAGGGATGGGCGAGCAGTACTTC. It yields the protein CSVRTGMGEQYF.

V and J are TRBV5-1 and TRBJ2-5, with 7 bases matching TRBD1. The germline V gene encodes CDR1 SGHRS and CDR2 YFSETQ. The CDR3 is made up of 14 amino acids. The ends lost 0 bases at V and 5 bases at J; junction bases unmatched: 4. CDR3 amino acids: CASSLEGGVETQYF. As DNA, the CDR3 is TGCGCCAGCAGCTTGGAAGGGGGCGTCGAGACCCAGTACTTC.

The V and J genes are TRBV29-1 and TRBJ2-7; D is possibly TRBD2 (6 bases). Trimming shortened V by 1 base and J by 3 bases, and 13 bases separated the two germline ends. The CDR3 totals 14 residues. Germline CDR1 reads SQVTM; CDR2 reads ANQGSEA. The CDR3 DNA is TGCAGCGTTGAAGGAAGGGACTCGCGCTACGAGCAGTACTTC. Protein sequence: CSVEGRDSRYEQYF.

The V gene is TRBV7-9, the J gene TRBJ2-1, with 8 positions matching TRBD2. V shed 0 bases, J shed 7 bases, and the junction held 8 bases outside the gene matches. Per the germline V gene, CDR1 is SEHNR and CDR2 is FQNEAQ (reference sequence). The CDR3 is 16 residues long. The CDR3 coding sequence is TGTGCCAGCAGCTTAGCGATAAGGACTAGCTCAAATGAGCAGTTCTTC. Its protein is CASSLAIRTSSNEQFF. Looking up the rest from reference TRBV7-9 and TRBJ2-1 gives the full variable domain: DTGVSQNPRHKITKRGQNVTFRCDPISEHNRLYWYRQTLGQGPEFLTYFQNEAQLEKSRLLSDRFSAERPKGSFSTLEIQRTEQGDSAMYLCASSLAIRTSSNEQFFGPGTRLTVL.

In this sample, this clonotype turned up a few times. V usage is TRBV14 and J usage is TRBJ2-4; TRBD1 is a possible D gene (5 bases). This CDR3 comprises 13 residues. CDR1 and CDR2 from the germline V gene are SGHDN and FVKESK. The V gene lost 0 bases and the J gene lost 13 bases, with 13 bases spanning the gap. In DNA form, the CDR3 reads TGTGCCAGCAGCCAAGAGGGGCCTCTGGAGCAGTACTTC. Encoded protein: CASSQEGPLEQYF.

The chain joins TRBV6-1 to TRBJ2-5, with D perhaps TRBD1 (5 bases). The end of the DNA fits TRBJ2-7 better, so the J call may be wrong. This CDR3 region has 16 residues. In germline, CDR1 is MNHNS, CDR2 SASEGT. This CDR3 is CASRGVLRALAYEQYF. The DNA of the CDR3 is TGTGCCAGCAGAGGGGTCCTACGGGCCCTAGCCTACGAGCAGTACTTC.

The chain combines TRBV28 with TRBJ2-5; D possibly corresponds to TRBD2 (6 bases). V was shortened by 8 bases and J by 5 bases, with 15 bases between the two germline ends. Germline assignment: CDR1 MDHEN and CDR2 SYDVKM. The CDR3 has 13 residues. CDR3 DNA: TGTGCCAGCCGAAGCCGGAGGGACGAGACCCAGTACTTC. This translates into CASRSRRDETQYF.

The chain uses TRBV2 and TRBJ2-4; 10 bases map to TRBD1. The DNA matches TRBJ2-7 better at its end, which makes the J call doubtful. The CDR3 covers 16 residues. Germline V CDR1 and CDR2: SNHLY, FYNNEI. The CDR3 DNA sequence: TGTGCCAGCCAGGGGGAACCGGGACAGGGGCTTTACGAGCAGTACTTC. It is translated as CASQGEPGQGLYEQYF.

The CDR3 DNA is TGTGCCAGCAACCCCTCCGGGACAGAGGTCTACGAGCAGTACTTC. It specifies CASNPSGTEVYEQYF. The V gene is TRBV7-2, the J gene TRBJ2-7; 7 bases map to TRBD1. There are 15 residues in the CDR3. V lost 7 bases and J lost 3; bases outside the gene matches: 12. Germline values: CDR1 SGHTA, CDR2 FQGNSA.